This TCR beta chain was documented in a study of blood T cell repertoires in COVID-19. Study-wide background: The study drew acute and convalescent COVID-19 samples from the United States, Italy and Spain. Sample material is recorded as cDNA or gDNA derived from T cells, B-cell-depleted T cells, or PBMCs.

Here immunoSEQ multiplex PCR was the method, and the copy in TCRdb shows in-frame clones only, minus some. The table records roughly 170,000 clones, approximately 86% of them present only once. Germline V gives CDR1 SGHDT, CDR2 YYEEEE. This CDR3 has 17 residues. With 4 bases removed from V and 2 bases from J, the gap between germline ends came to 19 bases. This clone was detected only once. The receptor's source is a man aged 35 to 55 with active or convalescent COVID-19. The sample taken for sequencing was peripheral blood. The J gene is TRBJ2-4, the V gene TRBV5-6; possible D gene TRBD2, 7 bases. The CDR3 reads CASSPPGAGAPKNIQYF. The CDR3 coding sequence is TGTGCCAGCAGCCCCCCCGGGGCGGGGGCCCCCAAAAACATTCAGTACTTC.